Shown below are 25 T cell receptor beta chains from a single sample sequenced in a study of T cell responses to AZD1222 COVID-19 vaccine. TCRdb's table, derived via immunoSEQ multiplex PCR, lists solely in-frame clones and lacks some. The sample includes more than 150,000 clones, just under 90% of them seen just once. Here the sequenced sample was peripheral blood, taken on day 0 of AZD1222 vaccination. Receptor source: an adult in good health.

This clone turned up a few times. The V gene is TRBV19, the J gene TRBJ1-5, with TRBD1 identical over 11 bases. This CDR3 contains 14 residues. In germline, CDR1 is LNHDA, CDR2 SQIVND (reference sequence). After removal of 11 bases from V and 5 bases from J, the junction contained 8 bases not matched to a gene. CDR3 loop: CASEGQGGHQPQHF. In DNA, the CDR3 is TGTGCCTCCGAGGGACAGGGGGGGCATCAGCCCCAGCATTTT.

This chain connects TRBV10-3 to TRBJ1-5; D not certain. Trimming shortened V by 6 bases and J by 3 bases, and 9 bases separated the two germline ends. Per the germline V gene, CDR1 is ENHRY and CDR2 is SYGVKD. The CDR3 spans 13 residues. CDR3 coding DNA: TGTGCCATCAGCCCCATTGACAATCAGCCCCAGCATTTT. It specifies CAISPIDNQPQHF.

This sequence joins TRBV24-1 and TRBJ2-2; 9 positions match TRBD1. The germline V gene has CDR1 KGHDR and CDR2 SFDVKD. The CDR3 spans 15 residues. The V and J ends lost 2 bases and 6 bases, in that order; junction bases with no gene match: 3. In DNA, the CDR3 is TGTGCCACCAGTGATTCACACAGGGGGCCCGGGGAGCTGTTTTTT. As protein: CATSDSHRGPGELFF.

The J gene is TRBJ2-7, the V gene TRBV5-1, with D possibly being TRBD2 (6 bases). V lost 3 bases and J lost 5, with 24 bases in between. This CDR3 is 17 amino acids long. CDR1 and CDR2 from the germline V gene are SGHRS and YFSETQ. CDR3 protein: CASSSLFRRGVADEQYF. CDR3 nucleotides: TGCGCCAGCAGCTCCCTATTCCGGAGAGGGGTAGCGGACGAGCAGTACTTC.

The rearrangement uses TRBV5-1 and TRBJ2-2; 7 nucleotides agree with TRBD1. The CDR3 has 15 residues. Unmatched junction bases numbered 3, after V lost 0 bases and J lost 4 bases. CDR1 SGHRS and CDR2 YFSETQ come from the germline V gene. The CDR3 spells CASSLARGTTGELFF. CDR3 bases: TGCGCCAGCAGCTTGGCCAGGGGGACCACCGGGGAGCTGTTTTTT.

This chain joins TRBV30 and TRBJ1-6; D gene unclear. The germline V and J ends were trimmed by 4 bases and 0 bases, with 19 bases remaining between them. There are 18 residues in the CDR3. Germline V lookup: CDR1 GTSNPN, CDR2 SVGIG (reference sequence). The CDR3 spells CAWTRSTGFSSYNSPLHF. In DNA, the CDR3 is TGTGCCTGGACCAGATCTACGGGGTTTAGCTCCTATAATTCACCCCTCCACTTT.

The J gene is TRBJ2-1, the V gene TRBV12-3 or TRBV12-4; the D is unclear. This CDR3 region has 12 residues. Trimming cost V 5 bases and J 6 bases, with 8 bases left between them. The CDR3 protein is CASSRLSNEQFF. The CDR3, as DNA: TGTGCCAGCAGTAGACTTAGCAATGAGCAGTTCTTC.

The genes are TRBV7-2 and TRBJ2-7, with 8 positions matching TRBD2. Looked up from germline, CDR1 is SGHTA and CDR2 is FQGNSA. V shed 6 bases and J 7 bases; nucleotides not matched to a gene: 14. The CDR3 extends over 15 amino acids. The CDR3 region is CASSPPASGHREQYF. CDR3 coding DNA: TGTGCCAGCAGTCCCCCGGCTAGCGGGCATCGGGAGCAGTACTTC.

The V call is TRBV30, the J call TRBJ1-6, with a tentative D call TRBD1 (6 bases). The CDR3 contains 13 residues. V was trimmed by 4 bases and J by 6 bases, leaving 10 bases between them. CDR1 is GTSNPN and CDR2 is SVGIG in the germline V gene (reference sequence). DNA of the CDR3: TGTGCCTGGAATGGAGGGGGTAATTCACCCCTCCACTTT. Translated, it gives CAWNGGGNSPLHF. Together with reference TRBV30 and TRBJ1-6, the CDR3 gives the full variable domain: SQTIHQWPATLVQPVGSPLSLECTVEGTSNPNLYWYRQAAGRGLQLLFYSVGIGQISSEVPQNLSASRPQDRQFILSSKKLLLSDSGFYLCAWNGGGNSPLHFGNGTRLTVT.

The V and J genes are TRBV18 and TRBJ2-5; maybe TRBD2 (6 bases). CDR1 KGHSH and CDR2 LQKENI come from the germline V gene. This CDR3 region has 12 residues. Trimming left V 1 base short and J 9 bases short, with 9 bases between. Written as DNA, the CDR3 is TGTGCCAGCTCACCACTTTCGGGGGCCCAGTACTTC. It translates to CASSPLSGAQYF. Looking up the rest from reference TRBV18 and TRBJ2-5 gives the full variable domain: NAGVMQNPRHLVRRRGQEARLRCSPMKGHSHVYWYRQLPEEGLKFMVYLQKENIIDESGMPKERFSAEFPKEGPSILRIQQVVRGDSAAYFCASSPLSGAQYFGPGTRLLVL.

V is TRBV19 and J is TRBJ1-2; D gene unclear. There are 17 residues in the CDR3. CDR1 and CDR2 (germline): LNHDA, SQIVND (reference sequence). V was pared by 10 bases and J by 0 bases, with 24 bases between. CDR3 coding DNA: TGTGCCACCCGCCATACCGGAGGAGAAGAACCTAACTATGGCTACACCTTC. It translates to CATRHTGGEEPNYGYTF.

This chain uses TRBV28 with TRBJ2-2, with a tentative D call TRBD1 (5 bases). Germline-derived CDR1 and CDR2 are MDHEN and SYDVKM. The V gene lost 2 bases and the J gene lost 2 bases, with 9 bases spanning the gap. The CDR3 runs 15 residues. The CDR3 sequence: CASSLVRVNTGELFF. In DNA, the CDR3 is TGTGCCAGCAGTTTAGTCAGGGTCAACACCGGGGAGCTGTTTTTT.

The count of this clone is one. This chain connects TRBV19 to TRBJ1-5; 9 nucleotides align to TRBD1. This CDR3 spans 17 amino acids. V shed 6 bases, J shed 1 base, and the junction held 10 bases outside the gene matches. CDR1 and CDR2 from the germline V gene are LNHDA and SQIVND (reference sequence). This CDR3 reads CASRGRLGTGSNQPQHF. CDR3 bases: TGTGCCAGTAGGGGAAGACTGGGGACAGGGAGCAATCAGCCCCAGCATTTT.

The chain couples TRBV3-1 (or the pseudogene TRBV3-2) to TRBJ2-2; D unclear. The CDR3 totals 14 residues. Germline V gives CDR1 LGHDT, CDR2 YNNKEL (reference sequence). Trimming shortened V by 5 bases and J by 6 bases, and 13 bases separated the two germline ends. CDR3 nucleotides: TGTGCCAGCAGCTACGGGTCAATACCCGGGGAGCTGTTTTTT. Translated: CASSYGSIPGELFF.

The V and J genes are TRBV6-1 and TRBJ1-6; D uncertain. Germline CDR1 MNHNS, CDR2 SASEGT. The CDR3 totals 16 residues. The ends were cut back, 0 bases at V and 2 bases at J, with 8 bases in the middle. Here the CDR3 DNA reads TGTGCCAGCAGTGAAGCCCGGAACCCCTATAATTCACCCCTCCACTTT. This encodes CASSEARNPYNSPLHF.

The chain couples TRBV28 to TRBJ1-2, with D tentatively TRBD1 (5 bases). CDR3 length: 9 amino acids. V was shortened by 10 bases and J by 8 bases, with 8 bases between the two germline ends. The germline gives CDR1 MDHEN, CDR2 SYDVKM. CDR3 in amino acids: CATGRGYTF. The CDR3, as DNA: TGTGCCACGGGGCGGGGCTACACCTTC.

The J gene is TRBJ1-5, the V gene TRBV19; 9 bases fit TRBD1. V shed 5 bases, J shed 4 bases, and the junction held 6 bases outside the gene matches. The germline V gene encodes CDR1 LNHDA and CDR2 SQIVND (reference sequence). The CDR3 contains 15 residues. This chain's CDR3 is CASSPVDRGNQPQHF. The CDR3 DNA follows: TGTGCCAGTAGTCCCGTAGACAGGGGGAATCAGCCCCAGCATTTT.

This chain joins TRBV6-4 and TRBJ2-1, with 9 bases lining up with TRBD2. The CDR3 totals 17 residues. V shed 0 bases and J 8 bases; nucleotides not matched to a gene: 11. Germline values: CDR1 MRHNA, CDR2 SNTAGT. DNA of the CDR3: TGTGCCAGCAGTGACTCGATGGGTCTAGCGGGAAGGGATGAGCAGTTCTTC. This sequence encodes CASSDSMGLAGRDEQFF.

The J gene is TRBJ1-2, the V gene TRBV28, with 8 bases fitting TRBD1. Trimming took 5 bases from V and 7 from J; bases not matched to a gene: 9. This CDR3 has 14 residues. CDR1 and CDR2 from the germline V gene are MDHEN and SYDVKM. DNA for the CDR3: TGTGCCAGCAGTCCCGAGACAGGGGCCCGTGGCTACACCTTC. Translating gives CASSPETGARGYTF.

CDR3 sequence: CSVGLGGDQPQHF. The CDR3 coding sequence is TGCAGCGTTGGACTAGGGGGGGATCAGCCCCAGCATTTT. V gene TRBV29-1 combines with J gene TRBJ1-5; D is possibly TRBD1 (6 bases). Germline assignment: CDR1 SQVTM and CDR2 ANQGSEA. V lost 4 bases and J lost 5, with 12 bases in between. The CDR3 consists of 13 residues. Full variable domain (rest looked up from reference TRBV29-1 and TRBJ1-5): SAVISQKPSRDICQRGTSLTIQCQVDSQVTMMFWYRQQPGQSLTLIATANQGSEATYESGFVIDKFPISRPNLTFSTLTVSNMSPEDSSIYLCSVGLGGDQPQHFGDGTRLSIL.

J is TRBJ1-4 and V is TRBV6-5, with TRBD1 matching 7 bases. This CDR3 has 14 amino acids. The germline V gene has CDR1 MNHEY and CDR2 SVGAGI. V trimming: 6 bases; J trimming: 8 bases; junction bases outside the gene matches: 9. The CDR3, as DNA: TGTGCCAGCAGCGACAGGGAGGCTGAGGAAAAACTGTTTTTT. It codes for CASSDREAEEKLFF.

The chain links TRBV28 to TRBJ2-7; D ambiguous. The V end was cut by 4 bases, the J end by 4 bases, with 8 bases between. CDR3 size: 12 residues. Germline loops: CDR1 MDHEN, CDR2 SYDVKM. CDR3 region: CASSSPIYEQYF. The CDR3 DNA is TGTGCCAGCAGTTCCCCAATATACGAGCAGTACTTC.

The V call is TRBV9, the J call TRBJ2-7; the match to TRBD2 covers 10 bases. Germline CDR1 and CDR2: SGDLS and YYNGEE. Unmatched junction bases numbered 4, after V lost 3 bases and J lost 4 bases. The length of the CDR3 is 14 residues. CDR3 bases: TGTGCCAGCAGCGCCGTAGCGGGGGGTTACGAGCAGTACTTC. This codes for CASSAVAGGYEQYF.

The chain employs TRBV6-5 and TRBJ1-4; no clear D. Trimming shortened V by 7 bases and J by 4 bases, and 16 bases separated the two germline ends. Looked up from germline, CDR1 is MNHEY and CDR2 is SVGAGI. The CDR3 runs 15 residues. The CDR3: CASTARARINEKLFF. CDR3 nucleotides: TGTGCCAGCACGGCGAGGGCCAGGATTAATGAAAAACTGTTTTTT.

The chain employs TRBV28 and TRBJ1-6; D is perhaps TRBD1 (6 bases). Germline values: CDR1 MDHEN, CDR2 SYDVKM. CDR3 length: 14 amino acids. V gave up 6 bases and J gave up 4 bases, with 10 bases separating them. The CDR3 region is CASRRGDYNSPLHF. DNA for the CDR3: TGTGCCAGCAGGAGGGGGGATTATAATTCACCCCTCCACTTT. Combining the CDR3 with reference TRBV28 and TRBJ1-6 gives the whole variable domain DVKVTQSSRYLVKRTGEKVFLECVQDMDHENMFWYRQDPGLGLRLIYFSYDVKMKEKGDIPEGYSVSREKKERFSLILESASTNQTSMYLCASRRGDYNSPLHFGNGTRLTVT.